A single sample is the source of the 18 T cell receptor beta chains below, sequenced in a study of beta chain features in type 1 diabetes. Study-level findings and limits: Shorter TCRB CDR3s, moderately but significantly so, were found in Type 1 diabetes patients in all four CD4+ subsets.

Isolated RNA was reverse transcribed in full, so expressed TCRB transcripts were sequenced. Sequencing used immunoSEQ multiplex PCR; TCRdb keeps in-frame clones, though not all of them. The sample yields around 710,000 clones, around 11% seen once. Their antigens remain unidentified. Sequenced sample: naive CD4+ T cells from blood. Receptors originate from a man aged 25 to 40 with type 1 diabetes.

This clone turned up a few times. Other DNA sequences of this sample code for an identical CDR3. CDR3 region: CASSLAGAEKLFF. The CDR3 nucleotides read TGTGCCAGCAGCTTGGCCGGGGCGGAAAAACTGTTTTTT. This chain uses TRBV5-6 with TRBJ1-4, with TRBD1 as a possible D gene (5 bases). This CDR3 contains 13 residues. Germline-derived CDR1 and CDR2 are SGHDT and YYEEEE. V was trimmed by 0 bases and J by 8 bases, leaving 8 bases between them.

The V gene is TRBV6-6, the J gene TRBJ1-6; 10 bases fit TRBD1. CDR3 length equals 15 residues. V gave up 6 bases and J gave up 8 bases; unmatched junction bases: 7. CDR1 and CDR2 (germline): MNHNY, SVGAGI (reference sequence). CDR3: CASRPDRGLHSPLHF. In nucleotides, the CDR3 is TGTGCCAGCAGACCAGACAGGGGGCTTCATTCACCCCTCCACTTT.

This clone was picked up a small number of times. Here the CDR3 DNA reads TGTGCCTGGAGTGTAAGGATTAGCGGGGGTAACTCCTACGAGCAGTACTTC. Translation gives CAWSVRISGGNSYEQYF. The chain recombines TRBV30 with TRBJ2-7, with 9 bases matching TRBD2. Per the germline V gene, CDR1 is GTSNPN and CDR2 is SVGIG (reference sequence). This CDR3 has 17 amino acids. The V segment lost 0 bases and the J segment 0 bases; nucleotides outside the gene matches: 9.

This clone was seen more than once but under ten times. The chain combines TRBV28 with TRBJ2-7; 7 bases are a match to TRBD1. Germline V CDR1 and CDR2: MDHEN, SYDVKM. V was clipped by 4 bases and J by 2 bases; unmatched bases: 5. This CDR3 is 14 amino acids long. The CDR3 sequence: CASSSPTGTYEQYF. The CDR3 nucleotides read TGTGCCAGCAGTTCCCCGACAGGGACCTACGAGCAGTACTTC.

The V call is TRBV28, the J call TRBJ1-5; D is possibly TRBD1 (5 bases). CDR1 and CDR2 (germline): MDHEN, SYDVKM. CDR3 length equals 13 residues. The germline V and J ends were trimmed by 5 bases and 11 bases, with 16 bases remaining between them. The CDR3 nucleotides are TGTGCCAGCAGTCCCCCCGGGGGTTTGGCCCAGCATTTT. It is translated as CASSPPGGLAQHF.

For this clone: Other DNA sequences within the sample encode an identical CDR3. The chain uses TRBV7-9 and TRBJ1-4, with no clear D. V was shortened by 0 bases and J by 3 bases, with 5 bases between the two germline ends. CDR3 length equals 14 residues. Germline loops: CDR1 SEHNR, CDR2 FQNEAQ (reference sequence). Written as DNA, the CDR3 is TGTGCCAGCAGCTTAGCAGGTTCTAATGAAAAACTGTTTTTT. It encodes CASSLAGSNEKLFF.

This chain joins TRBV25-1 and TRBJ1-5; D is perhaps TRBD1 (5 bases). Germline CDR1 and CDR2: MGHDK and SYGVNS. The CDR3 has 14 amino acids. Between the trimmed V and J ends, which lost 3 bases and 6 bases, there was a span of 12 bases. CDR3 in amino acids: CASSDQMGGQPQHF. CDR3 DNA sequence: TGTGCCAGCAGTGATCAAATGGGGGGTCAGCCCCAGCATTTT.

This sequence joins TRBV2 and TRBJ1-2; D possibly corresponds to TRBD1 (6 bases). With 3 bases removed from V and 3 bases from J, the gap between germline ends came to 11 bases. The germline CDR1 and CDR2 sequences are SNHLY and FYNNEI. This CDR3 is built from 14 residues. CDR3: CASSEGGDYYGYTF. DNA of the CDR3: TGTGCCAGCAGTGAGGGGGGCGATTACTATGGCTACACCTTC.

Only a few counts were recorded for this clone. The chain employs TRBV7-2 and TRBJ2-5; D is unclear. The V end was cut by 5 bases, the J end by 5 bases, with 15 bases between. The CDR3 covers 14 residues. CDR1 SGHTA and CDR2 FQGNSA come from the germline V gene. Here the CDR3 reads CASSRLALGETQYF. The CDR3 DNA follows: TGTGCCAGCAGCCGTTTAGCTTTGGGCGAGACCCAGTACTTC. The whole variable domain, remainder taken from reference TRBV7-2 and TRBJ2-5, is GAGVSQSPSNKVTEKGKDVELRCDPISGHTALYWYRQSLGQGLEFLIYFQGNSAPDKSGLPSDRFSAERTGGSVSTLTIQRTQQEDSAVYLCASSRLALGETQYFGPGTRLLVL.

This clone was seen a few times. V is TRBV11-1 and J is TRBJ2-1; 11 bases agree with TRBD1. V was clipped by 2 bases and J by 7 bases; unmatched bases: 4. This CDR3 comprises 15 residues. The germline gives CDR1 SGHAT, CDR2 FQDESV (reference sequence). The CDR3 DNA reads as TGTGCCAGCAGCTTAAACTGGGACAGGGGGAATGAGCAGTTCTTC. Residues: CASSLNWDRGNEQFF.

The rearrangement links TRBV29-1 to TRBJ2-5; D possibly corresponds to TRBD1 (6 bases). The V gene's germline CDR1 is SQVTM and CDR2 ANQGSEA. V was clipped by 8 bases and J by 0 bases, with 19 bases between them. CDR3 length: 15 amino acids. The CDR3 DNA sequence: TGCAGCTCCCGAAGGGGGACCCGATACCAAGAGACCCAGTACTTC. It encodes CSSRRGTRYQETQYF. The variable domain in full, completed from reference TRBV29-1 and TRBJ2-5, reads SAVISQKPSRDICQRGTSLTIQCQVDSQVTMMFWYRQQPGQSLTLIATANQGSEATYESGFVIDKFPISRPNLTFSTLTVSNMSPEDSSIYLCSSRRGTRYQETQYFGPGTRLLVL.

In its sample, this clone was seen a few times. V gene TRBV7-3 combines with J gene TRBJ1-1, with D tentatively TRBD1 (5 bases). The CDR3 length is 16 residues. Trimming took off 0 bases at V and 0 bases at J, with 11 bases between the two ends. The V gene's germline CDR1 is SGHTA and CDR2 FQGTGA. CDR3 in DNA: TGTGCCAGCAGCTTAACGGGGGAGGCAATGAACACTGAAGCTTTCTTT. This codes for CASSLTGEAMNTEAFF.

This clone was detected only a few times. CDR3 DNA: TGTGCCAGCAGCGTAGATGCGGGACAGGGTGACCGGACCTACGAGCAGTACTTC. It yields the protein CASSVDAGQGDRTYEQYF. The genes are TRBV9 and TRBJ2-7; 9 bases map to TRBD1. CDR1 SGDLS and CDR2 YYNGEE come from the germline V gene. The CDR3 contains 18 residues. The ends lost 0 bases at V and 2 bases at J; junction bases unmatched: 12.

The chain joins TRBV7-9 to TRBJ1-4, with D possibly matching TRBD1 (5 bases). With 1 base removed from V and 5 bases from J, the gap between germline ends came to 8 bases. Germline CDR1 and CDR2: SEHNR and FQNEAQ (reference sequence). CDR3 length equals 14 residues. This CDR3 is CASSLGGSNEKLFF. CDR3 bases: TGTGCCAGCAGCTTAGGGGGGTCCAATGAAAAACTGTTTTTT.

The J gene is TRBJ1-1, the V gene TRBV20-1; D is unclear. V gave up 3 bases and J gave up 11 bases, with 13 bases separating them. Germline CDR1 is DFQATT and CDR2 is SNEGSKA (reference sequence). This CDR3 is 11 amino acids long. The chain's CDR3 is CSASLLPGAFF. The CDR3 DNA reads TGCAGTGCTAGTTTACTCCCGGGCGCTTTCTTT.

The rearrangement joins TRBV9 to TRBJ2-5; D possibly corresponds to TRBD2 (6 bases). The V and J ends lost 0 bases and 5 bases respectively, with 17 bases between them. CDR3 length: 16 residues. Germline CDR1 and CDR2: SGDLS and YYNGEE. CDR3 in amino acids: CASSVAPGGLHETQYF. The CDR3 bases are TGTGCCAGCAGCGTAGCCCCCGGAGGGTTGCATGAGACCCAGTACTTC.

This chain links TRBV7-2 with TRBJ2-1, with 8 bases lining up with TRBD1. The CDR3 loop spans 15 amino acids. Trimming took 6 bases from V and 5 from J; bases not matched to a gene: 9. The germline V gene has CDR1 SGHTA and CDR2 FQGNSA. This chain's CDR3 is CASSVRTGSHNEQFF. CDR3 nucleotide sequence: TGTGCCAGCAGTGTAAGGACAGGGTCACACAATGAGCAGTTCTTC.

The J gene is TRBJ2-5, the V gene TRBV19; D perhaps matches TRBD1 (6 bases). The CDR3 consists of 15 residues. The V end was cut by 4 bases, the J end by 0 bases, with 12 bases between. From germline, CDR1 is LNHDA and CDR2 SQIVND (reference sequence). CDR3 in DNA: TGTGCCAGTAGTACCTGGACAGATTACCAAGAGACCCAGTACTTC. Protein: CASSTWTDYQETQYF.